Following are 10 T cell receptor beta chains from one sample sequenced in a study of molecular identifiers for immune sequencing clone quantification. TCRdb reanalysed the PCR reads using MiXCR and keeps one entry per CDR3 protein. The repertoire holds about 330,000 distinct CDR3 sequences, with roughly 24% as singletons. The sample was naive CD8+ T cells from blood, with Jurkat cell RNA spiked in. Subset denoted: FACS-sorted CD8+CD4-CCR7+CD45RA+ naive T cells. The receptor source for this set is a human donor in good health. Some libraries in this study had Jurkat cell RNA spiked in.

The sample holds many counts of this clonotype. This rearrangement joins TRBV4-3 to TRBJ2-1; D is unresolved. Germline values: CDR1 LGHNA, CDR2 YSLEER. The CDR3 consists of 11 residues. Trimming took 2 bases from V and 15 from J, leaving 11 bases between them. This chain's CDR3 is CASSQFSSPFF. The CDR3 coding sequence is TGCGCCAGCAGCCAATTCTCTAGTCCGTTCTTC.

This chain links TRBV20-1 with TRBJ2-7, with D maybe TRBD1 (6 bases). From germline, CDR1 is DFQATT and CDR2 SNEGSKA (reference sequence). This CDR3 region has 15 residues. Between the trimmed V and J ends, which lost 0 bases and 0 bases, there was a span of 12 bases. CDR3 loop: CSARDEQGVSYEQYF. The CDR3, as DNA: TGCAGTGCTAGAGATGAACAGGGCGTCTCCTACGAGCAGTACTTC.

This clonotype has more than one count but fewer than ten. The rearrangement links TRBV28 to TRBJ2-3; TRBD2 is a possible D gene (6 bases). V lost 7 bases and J 0 bases, leaving 11 bases between the germline ends. The CDR3 totals 14 residues. Germline CDR1 and CDR2: MDHEN and SYDVKM. The CDR3 region is CASMGGMSTDTQYF. CDR3 sequence (DNA): TGTGCCAGCATGGGCGGGATGAGCACAGATACGCAGTATTTT.

This clonotype was seen repeatedly, ten times or more. This chain joins TRBV7-9 and TRBJ2-3, with D uncertain. The CDR3 contains 13 residues. Looked up from germline, CDR1 is SEHNR and CDR2 is FQNEAQ (reference sequence). The V gene lost 2 bases and the J gene lost 7 bases, with 10 bases spanning the gap. CDR3 region: CASSLSEKNTQYF. DNA of the CDR3: TGTGCCAGCAGCTTATCTGAGAAAAATACGCAGTATTTT.

This clonotype was detected many times. The chain couples TRBV7-6 to TRBJ2-6, with D unresolved. Germline loops: CDR1 SGHVS, CDR2 FNYEAQ. The CDR3 is 16 amino acids. Trimming left V 4 bases short and J 0 bases short, with 10 bases between. The DNA of the CDR3 is TGTGCCAGCAGCTCCGGCCTTCTCTCTGGGGCCAACGTCCTGACTTTC. It codes for CASSSGLLSGANVLTF.

This clonotype occurred many times. The chain has TRBV12-3 or TRBV12-4 and TRBJ1-1; 7 bases line up with TRBD1. This CDR3 comprises 14 residues. After removal of 2 bases from V and 4 bases from J, the junction contained 4 bases not matched to a gene. CDR3 residues: CASSLSGGGTEAFF. DNA of the CDR3: TGTGCCAGCAGTTTATCAGGGGGGGGCACTGAAGCTTTCTTT.

In regard to this clonotype: The CDR3 does not end in the conserved phenylalanine or tryptophan, so this is likely a read error. The chain couples TRBV15 to TRBJ2-4; D is undetermined. Germline V gene sequence: CDR1 LNHNV, CDR2 YYDKDF (reference sequence). This CDR3 region has 15 residues. The CDR3, as DNA: TGTGCCACCAGCGGAAGAGACGGATCCAAAAGCATTCAGTACATC. Translating it yields CATSGRDGSKSIQYI.

This clonotype was detected ten times or more. V gene TRBV6-5 combines with J gene TRBJ1-2, with no clear D. The CDR3 length is 13 residues. CDR1 is MNHEY, CDR2 SVGAGI, per germline. Trimming pared 2 bases from V and 0 bases from J, leaving 4 bases between. The CDR3 spells CASSYTPNYGYTF. CDR3 coding DNA: TGTGCCAGCAGTTACACTCCTAACTATGGCTACACCTTC.

Details on this clonotype: Germline is not matched at one junction end, which may reflect a read error. The chain recombines TRBV20-1 with TRBJ2-2; D is tentatively TRBD1 or TRBD2 (5 bases each). CDR3 length equals 16 residues. CDR1 DFQATT and CDR2 SNEGSKA come from the germline V gene (reference sequence). The CDR3: CCARDTGPLNTGELFF. The CDR3 DNA reads as TGCTGTGCTAGAGATACGGGACCGTTGAACACCGGGGAGCTGTTTTTT.

This clonotype was seen a handful of times. The gene calls are TRBV19 and TRBJ1-6; 9 positions match TRBD1. The trim removed 5 bases at V and 9 bases at J, leaving 2 bases unmatched. Per the germline V gene, CDR1 is LNHDA and CDR2 is SQIVND (reference sequence). The CDR3 is made up of 13 amino acids. The CDR3 sequence: CASSADRGSPLHF. CDR3 nucleotides: TGTGCCAGTAGTGCGGACAGGGGTTCACCCCTCCACTTT.